Reported below is one T cell receptor beta chain. This clonotype has more than one count but fewer than ten. The clone's antigen remains unknown. A read error may account for a junction end that differs from germline. The library relied on RACE. Sequencing took place on a NextSeq 500. During library preparation, unique molecular identifiers were attached to individual cDNA molecules so that TCRs could be counted in a quantitative, reproducible way. For every blood RNA sample, sequencing covered both the TCR alpha and TCR beta chains. In the source study's methods: Samples had a median of roughly 98,000 TCRs, with a range from roughly 23,224 to 750,000. The Decombinator software suite was used to annotate V, J and CDR3 in the TCR reads. For the PS versus PT1 abundance plots, all samples were subsampled to the same number of TCRs (28,000). TCRs were defined as expanded if absent before sensitization and observed at least eight times at the 2-week time point. TCRdb took the public reads, trimmed them with fastp at Q25, ran MiXCR for clone calling and kept in-frame beta chains. Each CDR3 protein gets just one entry, which takes the most common genes and DNA from the rows behind it. What appears here as the V and J calls and clone size reflects TCRdb's work, not the paper's. This sample is represented by 82,000 or so distinct CDR3 sequences; approximately 12% of them were singletons. Of the sample, around 5.8% falls within the top ten clones.

The data stem from a study of human T cells and chemical hapten exposure (dated by TCRdb to 2020 to 2023). Concerning the study at large: For sensitization, 2% DPC in acetone was applied to a roughly 2 cm by roughly 2 cm area of upper inner arm skin. The patient cohort, mostly female, included alopecia areata with under or over 50% scalp involvement, alopecia totalis and alopecia universalis. Libraries were combined into a pool for sequencing, and differences in TCR yield between samples came mainly from small differences in library volumes within the pool. This study followed changes in the peripheral blood TCR repertoire in vivo during primary and secondary sensitization of alopecia patients to the hapten diphenylcyclopropenone (DPC). Patch testing was performed on the upper back with Finn chambers containing 0.01% DPC, and the patch tests were scored after 6 days according to International Contact Dermatitis Research Group standards. Around 29 alopecia patients provided blood for TCR sequencing at one to four time points (pre-sensitization, 2, 6 and 24 weeks). Blood samples were taken from patients before sensitization (week 0) and then at 2, 6 and about 24 weeks after DPC sensitization. Throughout the roughly 23-week study period, patients were also given weekly therapeutic DPC doses on the scalp. The paper's findings and limits, for the study overall: Repeated subsampling changed both the strength of the expansion versus patch-test correlation and the threshold at which that correlation became significant. Patch test score was positively correlated with the number of PT1 expanded TCRs, with significance at thresholds 8, 16 and 32 but not at 4. Alopecia, a presumed autoimmune disease, was present in all patients, so the immune response of the patients might differ from that of healthy individuals. The number of TCRs above 1 in 1000 frequency did not change with DPC sensitization; there was no evidence of global repertoire structure alterations. Compared with pre-sensitization or healthy control sets, expanded TCRs formed significantly more large CDR3 similarity clusters, which is consistent with antigen-driven responses.

According to the study, the label for this sample's time point signals: patch test 3, about 24 weeks after DPC sensitization. This specimen's treatment or condition label, interpreted: therapeutic diphenylcyclopropenone sensitization with weekly scalp DPC. At each patch-test visit, blood was drawn before the patch test was applied. Patients were considered eligible if aged 18 to 70, diagnosed with alopecia and deemed suitable for DPC therapy, and patients were excluded if pregnant. Total RNA was isolated from unfractionated whole blood collected in Tempus Blood RNA tubes. This specimen was whole blood, taken in connection with sensitization to the hapten diphenylcyclopropenone (DPC). This clonotype was obtained from a woman aged 45 to 65 with alopecia areata. Some clones in this sample may be carry-over from other donors' samples.

This receptor has the CDR3 CVSSLGTSGVETQYF. The sequence in DNA is TGTGTCAGCAGCTTAGGGACTAGCGGAGTAGAGACCCAGTACTTC. The V gene is TRBV7-2 and the J gene is TRBJ2-5; TRBD2 lines up with 11 middle nucleotides. Per the germline V gene, SGHTA is the CDR1 and FQGNSA is the CDR2. Reading from cysteine to phenylalanine, the CDR3 counts 15 amino acids. The only DNA kept is the CDR3, 45 bases in frame from the first base.